The rows below give T cell receptor beta chains drawn from one sample of a study of CD8 T cells in ankylosing spondylitis. TCRdb reprocessed the 5' RACE reads with MiXCR, giving one entry per CDR3 protein. Here the sample spans about 750,000 distinct CDR3 sequences, around a fifth being singletons. Sequencing was performed on blood, either unsorted or a sorted T cell fraction (not recorded which). The receptors were gathered from a male donor with ankylosing spondylitis. Both conserved end residues are part of each CDR3. Each record gives: V gene, D gene, clone size, J gene, CDR3 DNA, CDR3 protein. D genes are given only for firm matches. Rows may omit the clone size; those that give it use once, few, many or a size class.

TRBV12-3/TRBV12-4	.	few	TRBJ1-6	TGTGCCAGCAGTTATAGTTTTAGGGCCCTCCACTTT	CASSYSFRALHF
TRBV27	.	.	TRBJ2-7	TGTGCCAGCAAACTCCTGGAGGGAGGAACCTACGAGCAGTACTTC	CASKLLEGGTYEQYF
TRBV20-1	TRBD2	.	TRBJ2-7	TGCAGTGCTAGAAGCCTAGCGGGGGGAATGTACGAGCAGTACTTC	CSARSLAGGMYEQYF
TRBV3-1	TRBD2	.	TRBJ2-7	TGTGCCAGCAGCCAAGGCGGGGGGGCCCGCGAGCAGTACTTC	CASSQGGGAREQYF
TRBV29-1	TRBD2	.	TRBJ2-1	TGCAGCGTTATACTAGCGGGAGGGCCTGAGGAGCAGTTCTTC	CSVILAGGPEEQFF
TRBV5-1	.	.	TRBJ2-1	TGCGCCAGCAGCTTGGCCGGGTCAGACTACAATGAGCAGTTCTTC	CASSLAGSDYNEQFF
TRBV29-1	TRBD1	few	TRBJ1-2	TGCAGCGTACCCGACGGCGCAGGGGGATCCTATGGCTACACCTTC	CSVPDGAGGSYGYTF
TRBV20-1	TRBD2	few	TRBJ2-1	TGCAGTGCTAGAGATCTAGGCCTAGCGGGATTCGATGAGCAGTTCTTC	CSARDLGLAGFDEQFF
TRBV5-1	.	.	TRBJ1-5	TGCGCCAGCAGCTTGGTCGCAGGAGATCAGCCCCAGCATTTT	CASSLVAGDQPQHF
TRBV11-3	TRBD1	.	TRBJ2-1	TGTGCCAGCAGTCCGAAGACAGGGAGCTCCTACAATGAGCAGTTCTTC	CASSPKTGSSYNEQFF
TRBV5-1	TRBD1	few	TRBJ2-5	TGCGCCAGCAGTTCCGGCAGGGGGATCCAAGAGACCCAGTACTTC	CASSSGRGIQETQYF
TRBV7-3	.	.	TRBJ2-5	TGTGCCAGCAGCTATGGGCCGAGCGAGACCCAGTACTTC	CASSYGPSETQYF
TRBV11-2	.	.	TRBJ2-5	TGTGCCAGCAGCCACTGGGGCGCCCAAGAGACCCAGTACTTC	CASSHWGAQETQYF
TRBV4-2	TRBD2	.	TRBJ2-1	TGTGCCAGCAGCCAGATCAGCGGGAGTGCCTACAATGAGCAGTTCTTC	CASSQISGSAYNEQFF
TRBV6-5	.	.	TRBJ1-3	TGTGCCAGCAGTTACGGGGGCACGGATGGAAACACCATATATTTT	CASSYGGTDGNTIYF
TRBV29-1	TRBD1	.	TRBJ1-1	TGCAGCGTCGGGACAGGCTTCATTCTGAACACTGAAGCTTTCTTT	CSVGTGFILNTEAFF
TRBV3-1	TRBD2	many	TRBJ2-7	TGTGCCAGCAGCCAAGGACTAGCGGGGCCCTACGAGCAGTACTTC	CASSQGLAGPYEQYF
TRBV4-1	.	many	TRBJ2-3	TGCGCCAGCAGCGCCACCCCCCCCCCAGAACGGGCAGATACGCAGTATTTT	CASSATPPPERADTQYF
TRBV12-3/TRBV12-4	.	many	TRBJ1-1	TGTGCCAGCAGTTTAGATTTGGGCGGTAACACTGAAGCTTTCTTT	CASSLDLGGNTEAFF
TRBV12-3/TRBV12-4	.	.	TRBJ2-3	TGTGCCAGCAGTTTAAGCCCCCTAGCAGCTAGCACAGATACGCAGTATTTT	CASSLSPLAASTDTQYF
TRBV18	TRBD1	.	TRBJ1-2	TGTGCCAGCTCACCTGGACAGGGGGCTCTAGGCTACACCTTC	CASSPGQGALGYTF
TRBV6-2/TRBV6-3	.	.	TRBJ2-5	TGTGCCAGCATGGAGAGCGGAAAAGAGACCCAGTACTTC	CASMESGKETQYF
TRBV20-1	TRBD2	many	TRBJ2-4	TGCAGTGCTACGACTAGCGATATACACATTCAGTACTTC	CSATTSDIHIQYF
TRBV3-1	TRBD2	.	TRBJ2-2	TGTGCCAGCAGGACTAGCGAGACTGGGGAGCTGTTTTTT	CASRTSETGELFF
TRBV28	TRBD2	.	TRBJ2-1	TGTGCCAGCACCCTCCGTAGGCCGGGAGGGCTTGATGAGCAGTTCTTC	CASTLRRPGGLDEQFF
TRBV4-3	.	few	TRBJ1-2	TGCGCCAGCAGCCAAGATCCAGCGAACTATGGCTACACCTTC	CASSQDPANYGYTF
TRBV11-2	.	many	TRBJ2-5	TGTGCCAGCAGCCCCAAGGCGAGACAGCGAATACTGTCCATCGAGACCCAGTACTTC	CASSPKARQRILSIETQYF
TRBV19	TRBD1	.	TRBJ2-7	TGTGCCAGTAGTACGCCCGGGACAGGGGAGGACGAGCAGTACTTC	CASSTPGTGEDEQYF
TRBV4-1	.	.	TRBJ2-5	TGCGCCAGCAGCCAAGAAGGAGGGGACGGGGAGACCCAGTACTTC	CASSQEGGDGETQYF
TRBV10-3	.	.	TRBJ2-1	TGTGCCATCAGTGACCCAGCGGCACCTACGGAGCAGTTCTTC	CAISDPAAPTEQFF
TRBV7-9	TRBD1	few	TRBJ2-1	TGTGCCAGCAGCTTCCTCCCGGGACAGGGCGTGGATGAGCAGTTCTTC	CASSFLPGQGVDEQFF
TRBV6-1	.	.	TRBJ1-2	TGTGCCAGCAGTAAAGATAACAGGGTATTGGGCTACACCTTC	CASSKDNRVLGYTF
TRBV10-3	TRBD2	few	TRBJ2-5	TGTGCCATCAGCCCCAGGACTAGCGGGAGTGGGGAGACCCAGTACTTC	CAISPRTSGSGETQYF